What follows describes a single T cell receptor beta chain. This clonotype was seen more than once but under ten times. What antigen it recognizes has not been identified. Base qualities are missing; no much larger clone stands one base away. PBMCs were isolated by Ficoll-Paque density gradient centrifugation. This entry is derived from a study of T-cell memory formation after mild COVID-19 (dated by TCRdb to 2020 to 2023). Study-wide context: TCR sequence clusters from the two donors were largely donor specific. The cohort was made up of two young adult volunteers, one female and one male, who were previously healthy. In two donors, T-cell clones that expanded and contracted after mild COVID-19 were followed by sequencing TCRalpha and TCRbeta repertoires longitudinally.

Sequenced on an Illumina NovaSeq 6000. TCRalpha and TCRbeta cDNA libraries were constructed by 5'RACE with constant-segment primers, with sample barcodes and unique molecular identifiers being introduced. RNA was extracted from every sample with Trizol reagent. Libraries were amplified in two PCR steps, with a second sample barcode and Illumina TruSeq adapters added in the second step. Sequencing of the libraries was done on an Illumina NovaSeq, producing 2 x 150 bp paired-end reads. In the authors' own workflow: With migec v1.2.7, reads were demultiplexed and then collapsed into UMI-guided consensus sequences. Using mixcr v2.1.11, UMI consensuses were aligned to TRA and TRB V and J templates and then assembled into clonotypes. A clonotype was counted as expanded or contracted only if both edgeR and NoisET called the change significant, with noise models trained on biological replicates. edgeR calls used a false discovery rate-adjusted p below 0.01 and a log2 fold-change threshold of 1. As an exploratory analysis of dynamics, PCA with hierarchical clustering was applied to max-normalized trajectories of the 1000 most abundant clonotypes. The CD4 or CD8 phenotype of responding clones was assigned using the separately sequenced CD4+ and CD8+ repertoires. TCRdb applied fastp at Q25 and MiXCR to the public reads, then kept only in-frame beta chains. Merged by CDR3 protein, the rows form single entries marked with the most common genes and DNA. The V and J calls and clone size come from TCRdb's table, not from the authors' own analysis. The sample contains fewer than 650,000 distinct CDR3 sequences, about a fifth of them found a single time. 7% to 9% of the sample is held by the ten biggest clonotypes.

General findings and caveats noted by the study authors: Contracting CD4+ clones turned up mainly in the CM and EM memory subsets, whereas EMRA was where CD8+ clones were enriched. Whether the second-wave clones peaking on day 37 were SARS-CoV-2 specific was not confirmed. The detection of some responding clones in pre-infection memory suggests that pre-existing cross-reactive memory T cells joined the SARS-CoV-2 response. The study covered only two mild cases, and larger cohorts including severe cases with pre-infection samples were considered necessary. Clones contracting from day 15 to 85 had balanced CD4/CD8 phenotypes, while a second wave expanding from day 15 to 37 was biased towards CD4+.

V loses 5 bases, J loses 1 base, and the germline ends lie 12 bases apart. The germline V gene specifies MNHEY as CDR1 and SVGAGI as CDR2. From cysteine to phenylalanine, the CDR3 is 14 amino acids long. Just CDR3 DNA is preserved here, 42 bases in frame from base 1. The sequencing sample was made of PBMCs or a T cell subset sorted from them (not recorded which). The receptor comes from an adult woman who had mild COVID-19 (a few samples of this study predate the infection). The sample titles of this study are shuffled in the database, so cell type and time point are left out; the donor was told from shared clones. The chain is made from TRBV6-5 and TRBJ2-7, with a tentative D gene TRBD2 over 5 matching bases. The sequence in DNA is TGTGCCAGCAGTATGGAGGAAGGATCCTACGAGCAGTACTTC. Translated, it reads CASSMEEGSYEQYF.